This note documents a single T cell receptor beta chain sequence. The antigen is undetermined. This entry belongs to a study of cytomegalovirus exposure and HLA in healthy donors. Study as a whole: According to later analysis, the same platform produced the roughly 130 validation and several hundred first-cohort repertoires.

V was cut by 3 bases and J by 0 bases, with 9 bases left in between. Germline lookup yields CDR1 MNHEY and CDR2 SMNVEV (reference sequence). The CDR3 runs 15 residues. Study-level results: First-cohort TCR clusters tended to co-occur in the 90 to 150 validation repertoires, a later analysis found. It was confirmed in vitro that a few of the CMV-associated chains were specific for CMV antigens. Rarity marked most TCR sequences, yet some public TCRs occurred in many donors.

TCRdb's copy holds only in-frame clones and misses some; the assay was immunoSEQ multiplex PCR. The sample contains 200,000 or so clones, 70% to 85% of which appear only once. This rearrangement joins TRBV27 to TRBJ2-1, with D perhaps matching TRBD1 (5 bases). The sequenced material came from PBMCs. The clonotype originates from a woman aged 25 to 39 in good health and CMV-seropositive. This CDR3 reads CASSFTGPSYNEQFF. CDR3 nucleotides: TGTGCCAGCAGTTTCACAGGTCCCTCCTACAATGAGCAGTTCTTC.